The sequence of this T cell receptor (beta chain) was determined in a study of cytomegalovirus exposure and HLA in healthy donors listed by TCRdb under 2017. Study-level background: According to an earlier analysis of several hundred of the donors, roughly 180 million T cells yielded approximately 120 million unique TCR beta sequences and more than 250 Gb of sequence data. An early release covering roughly 640 HLA-typed donors comprised about 320 gigabases of sequencing data and some 79 million unique TCR sequences. Of the roughly 430 genotyped donors, 65% to 90% fell in the genetic ancestry cluster associated with self-reported Caucasian donors. The study aimed to test whether signatures of past pathogen exposure could be identified by cataloging public T cell receptors. Using immunosequencing, the study profiled T cell repertoires from about 610 subjects and related those repertoires to cytomegalovirus serostatus. In addition to the first cohort of 666 subjects, a separate validation cohort of some 120 different subjects was used. To predict cytomegalovirus infection status, the study combined high-throughput TCR immunosequencing, statistical association of individual TCRs with disease status, and machine learning. To study patterns of TCR occurrence, a later analysis re-analyzed previously published TCR beta repertoires from 650 to 750 donors and added high-resolution HLA genotyping. The later analysis used no new phenotypic data to find candidate immune exposures, relying instead on TCR beta sequences and their occurrence across donors. In an earlier analysis of a few hundred of the donors, high-throughput TCR beta sequencing was used to judge whether each TCR beta V gene segment behaved as functional or pseudogenic. Donor age, sex, ethnicity and CMV serostatus were compiled together with the repertoire data. A later genetic analysis used genome-wide SNP genotypes for about 60% of the roughly 700 donors, treating that subset as a discovery cohort. All discovery cohort repertoires had been generated on a single sequencing platform. HLA typing covered class I and class II loci at four-digit resolution. Typing coverage varied by locus: roughly 629-640 donors for A, B, C, DRB1 and DQB1; more than 500 for DQA1; around 570 for DPA1; around 450 for DPB1. Roughly 5 DR-DQ haplotypes were handled as single units for association and clustering, since linkage in the cohort was strong. On average, around 230,000 unique TCR beta nucleotide sequences were sequenced per donor among 398 genotyped donors of the cohort, with roughly a sixth of those sequences being non-productive.

V is cut by 3 bases and J by 2 bases, and the space between the germline ends is 12 bases. CDR1 SGHNT and CDR2 YYREEE were looked up in the germline V gene (reference sequence). CDR3 length: 14 amino acids, cysteine to phenylalanine. Just CDR3 DNA is preserved here, 42 bases in frame from base 1. The cohort was made up of hundreds of healthy bone marrow donors. Cohort members were all nominally healthy when sampled, although unrecorded immune exposures were likely present. The donor tested CMV seropositive and was one of the 289 seropositive cohort members. Every donor gave a peripheral blood sample, and the peripheral blood mononuclear cells from that sample were used for TCR beta sequencing. Genomic DNA extraction from the blood cell samples was performed with the Qiagen DNeasy Blood Extraction Kit. Points the paper makes about the study in general: In both the original and validation cohorts, the classifier was reported to diagnose cytomegalovirus status with high specificity and sensitivity. A further reported finding was that TCR beta sequences accurately predicted the HLA-A and HLA-B alleles for most subjects in the first cohort. In a later analysis, about 17,000 TCR beta sequences were associated with specific HLA alleles at a false discovery rate of 0.05. According to the authors, the approach could potentially be generalized to other disease states and immunological phenotypes. V-gene and J-gene trimming of TCR beta chains was associated with a missense DCLRE1C variant in a later genetic analysis, and the association was replicated in an independent cohort. A later analysis found that TCR association rates varied across HLA loci, with DRB1 alleles showing the most associated TCRs and HLA-C alleles the fewest. Assigning TCR associations to individual alleles was difficult when HLA alleles, especially DR and DQ, strongly co-occurred. Because some donors lacked HLA typing at each locus, the association tests relied only on the typed subset. This cohort had only TCR beta chains sequenced, and the lack of alpha or paired-chain data limited which features could be detected. The sequencing pipeline was judged likely to have produced a cluster of highly shared sequence variants as a technical artifact. In a later analysis, HLA-associated TCR beta chains were found to be more clonally expanded and to have lower generation probabilities than equally common non-associated chains. The study listed 150 to 200 TCR beta chains as associated with cytomegalovirus. Sequencing depth was assumed to be roughly uniform across donors in the presence/absence analyses, though that assumption may not hold. In an earlier analysis of approximately 590 of the donors, most TCR beta V segments were observed in productive rearrangements about 87% or about 30% of the time, broadly matching IMGT annotations. Some IMGT-functional V segments, including TRBV6-2 and TRBV6-3, could not be distinguished by the 87-base-pair reads and were therefore excluded. Because counts were too low, 15 or so rarely observed V segments, including chromosome 9 orphons, were excluded from the earlier analysis of around 640 of the donors. A later analysis reported that several top co-occurrence clusters appeared linked to parvovirus B19, influenza, CMV and Epstein-Barr virus. The only immune exposure information available for the cohort was CMV serostatus. Linkage disequilibrium might explain the correlated functional status among segregating V segments, but an unknown experimental factor could not be ruled out. Most TCR sequences were seen in very few donors, while some public TCRs were found in many individuals. A few of the identified cytomegalovirus-associated TCR beta chains were confirmed in vitro to be specific for cytomegalovirus antigens. According to a later analysis, most CMV-associated TCR beta chains appeared to be HLA-restricted, and the HLA associations seemed to be driven largely by CMV exposure. In a later genetic analysis, fewer N-insertions in productive TCRs were reported among donors in an Asian-associated ancestry cluster than the roughly 710-donor mean.

The library was prepared using the immunoSEQ multiplex PCR assay. For the multiplex PCR, a mixture combining 60 forward primers for TCR Vbeta segments and 13 reverse primers for TCR Jbeta segments was used. Amplification of the CDR3 region of rearranged TCR beta genes was performed with a multiplex PCR assay on genomic DNA. Amplified TCR beta libraries were sequenced as 87-base-pair reads on the Illumina HiSeq System. The original methods were these. A later analysis tallied roughly 78 million unique TCR beta chains across the 600 to 700 repertoires, and approximately 9.9 million of those chains were shared by two or more donors. A nearest-neighbor algorithm error-corrected the raw reads and collapsed the reads into unique sequences, merging closely related sequences to remove PCR and sequencing errors. CDR3 sequences were aligned to IMGT reference sequences to assign V, D and J gene segments. For a sequence to be retained, at least a six-nucleotide match to both a V gene segment and a J gene segment was required. Rearrangements were called productive when the CDR3 lacked stop codons and stayed in frame with V and J; all others were non-productive. Following IMGT convention, CDR3 was defined as the stretch from the second conserved V-encoded cysteine up to the conserved J-encoded phenylalanine. Sequences without an unambiguous match to a single V gene segment were excluded from the earlier analysis of several hundred of the donors. In an earlier analysis of 450 to 750 of the donors, a V segment was called functional when productive rearrangements were above 56.7%, and segregating when the standard deviation between donors exceeded 5%. A statistical classification framework was built for diagnosing cytomegalovirus status from the catalog of TCR beta chain sequences. A later analysis assigned V and J genes by comparing TCR nucleotide sequences with IMGT/GENE-DB human TR gene sequences. The TCRdist pipeline was used in a later analysis to assign CDR3 sequences and most-parsimonious VDJ recombination scenarios. In a later analysis, each TCR beta chain was defined by its CDR3 amino acid sequence together with its V-gene family, and reads without a unique V-gene family were excluded. As a way to deal with suspected cross-contamination and a sequencing artifact, a later analysis dropped 640 or so nucleotide sequences that were highly shared and had low generation probability. A later analysis calculated a clonal expansion index for each public chain from normalized within-repertoire ranks of inferred template counts. In a later analysis, generation probabilities were computed using a VDJ recombination model fitted to out-of-frame rearrangements, and the results were checked against IGoR. In a later analysis, TCR-TCR, TCR-HLA and TCR-CMV co-occurrence was scored with hypergeometric tests, and a repertoire-size bias correction was applied to TCR pairs. To estimate false discovery rates, a later analysis permuted the HLA or CMV assignments 20 times. In a later analysis, co-occurring TCRs were grouped using DBSCAN, with TCRdist sequence similarity added in when clustering inside HLA-allele-positive subsets. Co-occurrence clustering excluded repertoires with fewer than 30,000 or more than 120,000 public chains, plus five with anomalous nucleotide sharing. TCRdb provides this immuneACCESS table in a form limited to in-frame rearrangements. Some clones are lacking; in checked studies, under half of them reflect an unresolved V gene, and why the rest are absent is not known. V and J calls plus clone size are reproduced from that table; the DNA served to infer D and trimming. This sample gives over 110,000 clones in total; approximately 80% of them show up just once. The ten largest make up more than 9.5% of the sample.

Concerning this clone itself: This receptor's antigen is unknown. Within one base of it there is no much larger clone, and no base qualities were kept.

Recombination connected TRBV5-4 to TRBJ2-7, with the D gene too uncertain to name. The source of this sequence is a woman in her fifties or sixties in good health and CMV-seropositive. Sequencing was done on a sample of PBMCs. For the CDR3, the sequence is CASSSSGSAYEQYF. The nucleotide sequence reads TGTGCCAGCAGCTCATCCGGGTCAGCCTACGAGCAGTACTTC.